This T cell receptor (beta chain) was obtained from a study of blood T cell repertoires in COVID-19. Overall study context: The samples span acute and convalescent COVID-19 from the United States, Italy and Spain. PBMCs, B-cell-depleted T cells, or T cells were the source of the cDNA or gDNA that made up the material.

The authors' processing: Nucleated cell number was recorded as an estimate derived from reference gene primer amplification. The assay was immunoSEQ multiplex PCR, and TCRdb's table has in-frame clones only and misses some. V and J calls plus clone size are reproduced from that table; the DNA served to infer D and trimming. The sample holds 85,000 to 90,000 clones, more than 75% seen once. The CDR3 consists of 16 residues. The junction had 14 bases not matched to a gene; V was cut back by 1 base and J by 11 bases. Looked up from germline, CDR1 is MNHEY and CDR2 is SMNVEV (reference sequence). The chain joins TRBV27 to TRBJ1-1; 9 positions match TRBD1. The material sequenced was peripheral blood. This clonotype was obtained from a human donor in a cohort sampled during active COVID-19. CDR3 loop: CASSLYATDRGRAAFF. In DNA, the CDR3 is TGTGCCAGCAGTTTATACGCAACGGACAGGGGCCGAGCGGCTTTCTTT.